The 4 T cell receptor beta chains below all came from one sample that was sequenced in a study of T cell repertoires in cytomegalovirus infection. Using its own MiXCR run on the reads, TCRdb lists one record per CDR3 protein. Among 150,000 to 200,000 distinct CDR3 sequences listed, more than 15% were seen once. The material sequenced was CD8+ T cells from PBMCs. The receptor set was obtained from a human donor in good health (CMV status not recorded). Some clones in this sample may be carry-over from other donors' samples.

V is TRBV29-1 and J is TRBJ2-1; either TRBD1 or TRBD2 may supply D (5 bases each). The germline V and J ends were trimmed by 4 bases and 12 bases, with 16 bases remaining between them. CDR1 SQVTM and CDR2 ANQGSEA come from the germline V gene. The CDR3 runs to 12 residues. CDR3 coding DNA: TGCAGCGTTGTGGGGGTTCACCTTGGGCAGTTCTTC. This encodes CSVVGVHLGQFF.

In its sample, this clonotype was seen many times. This chain joins TRBV7-8 and TRBJ2-5; 8 bases agree with TRBD2. Looked up from germline, CDR1 is SGHVS and CDR2 is FQNEAQ. J gave up 4 bases and V 5 bases, and 9 bases lay outside the gene matches. This CDR3 is 15 amino acids long. CDR3 coding DNA: TGTGCCAGCAGCACGGGGGGGCTATTGGGAGAGACCCAGTACTTC. Protein sequence: CASSTGGLLGETQYF.

In this sample, this clonotype turned up a few times. The chain has TRBV7-8 and TRBJ2-1; TRBD2 might be the D (7 bases). The CDR3 consists of 17 residues. V was cut by 0 bases and J by 6 bases, with 18 bases left in between. Germline V gene lookup returns CDR1 SGHVS and CDR2 FQNEAQ. CDR3 in DNA: TGTGCCAGCAGCTTAGCGGGTCGGGGGGCCCGGGTCAATGAGCAGTTCTTC. This codes for CASSLAGRGARVNEQFF.

The rearrangement links TRBV20-1 to TRBJ2-5, with 7 bases matching TRBD2. Per germline, CDR1 DFQATT and CDR2 SNEGSKA (reference sequence). The CDR3 sequence is 13 residues long. V was clipped by 1 base and J by 5 bases; unmatched bases: 4. In nucleotides, the CDR3 is TGCAGTGCTAGAGTGACTAGCTGGGAGACCCAGTACTTC. Translation gives CSARVTSWETQYF.